Below are 30 T cell receptor beta chains sequenced from a single sample in a study of read filtering for tumor transcriptome and immune sequencing. From roughly 400 ng of RNA, a library with molecular barcoded alpha/delta and beta/gamma adaptors was made. TCRdb re-derived calls from the reads in MiXCR, one entry per CDR3 protein. The table shows 75,000 to 90,000 distinct CDR3 sequences, with approximately 13% occurring only once. The specimen was a population of CD138-negative cells sorted from bone marrow. The receptors were sampled from a donor aged 40 or older with multiple myeloma.

This clonotype was counted ten times or more. The chain joins TRBV6-1 to TRBJ1-2; the D is unclear. V dropped 8 bases and J dropped 2 bases, with 9 bases sitting between them. The CDR3 has 12 amino acids. Germline V gene data show CDR1 as MNHNS and CDR2 as SASEGT. CDR3 nucleotide sequence: TGTGCCAGCCAAAAAGACAACTATGGCTACACCTTC. Translation gives CASQKDNYGYTF.

This clonotype was recorded at least ten times. V usage is TRBV20-1 and J usage is TRBJ2-3; either TRBD1 or TRBD2 may supply D (5 bases each). This CDR3 region has 15 residues. V was shortened by 3 bases and J by 0 bases, with 13 bases between the two germline ends. Germline CDR1 is DFQATT and CDR2 is SNEGSKA (reference sequence). CDR3 region: CSASPGAGSTDTQYF. In DNA, the CDR3 is TGCAGTGCTAGTCCCGGGGCAGGGAGCACAGATACGCAGTATTTT.

On this clonotype: Being one base from a much bigger clone, this may be a read error. The rearrangement uses TRBV28 and TRBJ2-7; 9 bases fit TRBD2. In germline, CDR1 is MDHEN, CDR2 SYDVKM. The length of the CDR3 is 15 residues. CDR3 sequence: CASSPGGAGGYERYF. For the CDR3, the DNA is TGTGCCAGCAGCCCCGGAGGAGCGGGGGGCTACGAGCGGTACTTC.

This clonotype was recorded many times. The V gene is TRBV28, the J gene TRBJ1-3; D gene unclear. V lost 2 bases, J lost 4 bases, and 15 bases lay in between. CDR3 length equals 16 residues. The germline CDR1 and CDR2 sequences are MDHEN and SYDVKM. The CDR3 DNA is TGTGCCAGCAGTTTACACAGTCGAAGCGTCGGAAACACCATATATTTT. It codes for CASSLHSRSVGNTIYF.

This clonotype was recorded many times. V gene TRBV6-6 combines with J gene TRBJ2-5; 9 bases are shared with TRBD1. V trimming: 0 bases; J trimming: 0 bases; junction bases outside the gene matches: 14. The CDR3 contains 20 residues. The germline V gene encodes CDR1 MNHNY and CDR2 SVGAGI (reference sequence). CDR3 in amino acids: CASSYSMGGQGDSYQETQYF. CDR3 DNA: TGTGCCAGCAGTTACTCGATGGGGGGACAGGGCGATTCGTACCAAGAGACCCAGTACTTC.

This clonotype has ten or more counts. The J gene is TRBJ2-2, the V gene TRBV6-1, with 10 bases lining up with TRBD2. The ends lost 7 bases at V and 4 bases at J; junction bases unmatched: 6. The CDR3 contains 15 residues. Germline V gives CDR1 MNHNS, CDR2 SASEGT. CDR3 DNA: TGTGCCAGCACCCCCGGGACTAGCGTCACCGGGGAGCTGTTTTTT. This sequence encodes CASTPGTSVTGELFF.

This clonotype was detected many times. This chain links TRBV2 with TRBJ2-2; D remains ambiguous. This CDR3 is 13 amino acids long. Trimming took 8 bases from V and 2 from J, leaving 9 bases between them. CDR1 and CDR2 (germline): SNHLY, FYNNEI. The CDR3 DNA follows: TGTGCCAGCGGTCTGGATAACACCGGGGAGCTGTTTTTT. As protein: CASGLDNTGELFF.

The V call is TRBV5-1, the J call TRBJ2-7; perhaps TRBD2 as D (6 bases). CDR1 SGHRS and CDR2 YFSETQ come from the germline V gene. This CDR3 is built from 14 residues. Trimming removed 0 bases at V and 5 bases at J, with 12 bases between. The CDR3 sequence is CASSLDPGADEQYF. The CDR3 DNA reads TGCGCCAGCAGCTTGGACCCGGGAGCTGACGAGCAGTACTTC.

This clonotype was recorded many times. The chain uses TRBV7-8 and TRBJ2-2; tentative D call: TRBD2 (5 bases). This CDR3 contains 15 residues. The V gene's germline CDR1 is SGHVS and CDR2 FQNEAQ. Trimming took 5 bases from V and 3 from J, leaving 13 bases between them. The CDR3 sequence is CASSAGPGDTGELFF. The CDR3 nucleotides read TGTGCCAGCAGCGCAGGACCCGGGGACACCGGGGAGCTGTTTTTT. Full variable domain (remainder filled in from reference TRBV7-8 and TRBJ2-2): GAGVSQSPRYKVAKRGQDVALRCDPISGHVSLFWYQQALGQGPEFLTYFQNEAQLDKSGLPSDRFFAERPEGSVSTLKIQRTQQEDSAVYLCASSAGPGDTGELFFGEGSRLTVL.

Ten or more counts support this clonotype. The CDR3 coding sequence is TGTGCCAGTAGTAGGAAAGGGGGCCATGGAGATACGCAGTATTTT. This encodes CASSRKGGHGDTQYF. This rearrangement joins TRBV19 to TRBJ2-3, with 7 bases fitting TRBD1. With V trimmed by 4 bases and J by 5 bases, 9 bases remained unmatched. Germline V gene data show CDR1 as LNHDA and CDR2 as SQIVND (reference sequence). The CDR3 consists of 15 residues.

Many counts were recorded for this clonotype. V is TRBV4-1 and J is TRBJ1-1; 11 nucleotides agree with TRBD1. The CDR3 consists of 18 residues. Germline loops: CDR1 MGHRA, CDR2 YSYEKL. The V segment lost 0 bases and the J segment 6 bases; nucleotides outside the gene matches: 12. The CDR3 DNA reads TGCGCCAGCAGCCAAGATAGAGGGCTGTCGGGACAGGGGGCTGAAGCTTTCTTT. Translated, it gives CASSQDRGLSGQGAEAFF.

Ten or more counts support this clonotype. Compared with germline, one end of the junction differs, possibly owing to a read error. This rearrangement joins TRBV11-3 to TRBJ2-5; D ambiguous. The CDR3 runs to 11 residues. In germline, CDR1 is SGHNT, CDR2 YENEEA. The CDR3 region is CASSLQETQYF. DNA for the CDR3: TGCGCCAGCAGCTTACAAGAGACCCAGTACTTC.

This clonotype was detected ten times or more. The rearrangement uses TRBV29-1 and TRBJ2-3, with TRBD1 identical over 9 bases. Germline CDR1 and CDR2: SQVTM and ANQGSEA. This CDR3 has 13 residues. The ends lost 7 bases at V and 1 base at J; junction bases unmatched: 3. The CDR3 loop is CSARQGGTDTQYF. CDR3 in DNA: TGCAGCGCCCGACAGGGGGGCACAGATACGCAGTATTTT.

As concerns this clonotype: This could be a read error, since a much larger clone is one nucleotide away. No conserved phenylalanine or tryptophan is present at the end of the CDR3, so a read error is the likely explanation. The genes are TRBV6-5 and TRBJ2-2, with D tentatively TRBD1 (6 bases). V gave up 6 bases and J gave up 1 base, with 9 bases separating them. The CDR3 sequence is 14 residues long. Germline values: CDR1 MNHEY, CDR2 SVGAGI. CDR3 in DNA: TGTGCCAGCAGCCCGGACAGGAACACCGGGGAGCTGTTTCTT. This translates into CASSPDRNTGELFL.

This clonotype was seen ten or more times. V gene TRBV9 combines with J gene TRBJ2-2, with TRBD1 identical over 9 bases. CDR3 length: 16 amino acids. The germline gives CDR1 SGDLS, CDR2 YYNGEE. The ends lost 4 bases at V and 0 bases at J; junction bases unmatched: 4. This CDR3 is CASSPRTGANTGELFF. DNA of the CDR3: TGTGCCAGCAGCCCCAGGACAGGGGCGAACACCGGGGAGCTGTTTTTT.

This clonotype was recorded many times. The V gene is TRBV21-1, the J gene TRBJ1-6; TRBD1, the D gene given by the table, was not confirmed from the DNA. TRBV21-1 represents a pseudogene. The CDR3 totals 16 residues. The CDR3 spells CASIHLGTQYNSPLHF. CDR3 DNA sequence: TGTGCCAGTATCCACCTCGGGACCCAATATAATTCACCCCTCCACTTT.

In this sample, this clonotype turned up a few times. A much bigger clone sits one base away, suggesting this may be a read error. The V call is TRBV7-9, the J call TRBJ1-5; D remains unclear. Trimming left V 0 bases short and J 3 bases short, with 6 bases between. Looked up from germline, CDR1 is SEHNR and CDR2 is FQNEAQ (reference sequence). The CDR3 sequence is 14 residues long. Written as DNA, the CDR3 is TGTGCCAGCAGCTTAGCAGGAACCAATCAGCCCCAGCATTTT. This gives the protein CASSLAGTNQPQHF.

This clonotype was recorded at least ten times. This chain uses TRBV6-5 with TRBJ2-2, with 8 bases aligning to TRBD2. Germline lookup yields CDR1 MNHEY and CDR2 SVGAGI. The CDR3 loop spans 16 amino acids. With 0 bases clipped from V and 6 bases from J, the junction kept 6 bases outside the gene matches. The CDR3 DNA follows: TGTGCCAGCAGTTACTCGACGGGAGGGCCTTCCGGGGAGCTGTTTTTT. Translated, it gives CASSYSTGGPSGELFF.

The chain couples TRBV19 to TRBJ1-2; D unresolved. The CDR3 contains 15 residues. The germline V gene has CDR1 LNHDA and CDR2 SQIVND (reference sequence). V dropped 1 base and J dropped 4 bases, with 13 bases sitting between them. The CDR3 spells CASSIGARKLYGYTF. CDR3 coding DNA: TGTGCCAGTAGTATAGGAGCCAGAAAGCTCTATGGCTACACCTTC. Filled out from reference TRBV19 and TRBJ1-2, the complete variable domain reads DGGITQSPKYLFRKEGQNVTLSCEQNLNHDAMYWYRQDPGQGLRLIYYSQIVNDFQKGDIAEGYSVSREKKESFPLTVTSAQKNPTAFYLCASSIGARKLYGYTFGSGTRLTVV.

This clonotype was counted at least ten times. The CDR3 region is CAWSGFITGVGTEAFF. The CDR3 bases are TGTGCCTGGAGTGGATTTATAACAGGGGTGGGCACTGAAGCTTTCTTT. This chain connects TRBV30 to TRBJ1-1, with TRBD1 matching 7 bases. The CDR3 runs to 16 residues. V lost 1 base to trimming and J lost 4 bases; unmatched junction nucleotides: 12. CDR1 and CDR2 from the germline V gene are GTSNPN and SVGIG (reference sequence). The variable domain in full, with the rest retrieved from reference TRBV30 and TRBJ1-1, is SQTIHQWPATLVQPVGSPLSLECTVEGTSNPNLYWYRQAAGRGLQLLFYSVGIGQISSEVPQNLSASRPQDRQFILSSKKLLLSDSGFYLCAWSGFITGVGTEAFFGQGTRLTVV.

The chain is built from TRBV29-1 and TRBJ2-1; perhaps TRBD2 as D (5 bases). There are 12 residues in the CDR3. CDR1 is SQVTM and CDR2 is ANQGSEA in the germline V gene. The V and J ends lost 5 bases and 4 bases respectively, with 9 bases between them. CDR3 sequence reads: CSVKDWYNEQFF. CDR3 bases: TGCAGCGTTAAGGACTGGTACAATGAGCAGTTCTTC.

This clonotype was observed a few times. This chain links TRBV20-1 with TRBJ2-2; TRBD2 agrees at 12 bases. The V gene end was trimmed by 0 bases and the J gene end by 4 bases; junction bases not matched to a gene: 6. This CDR3 is 17 amino acids long. Germline V gene lookup returns CDR1 DFQATT and CDR2 SNEGSKA (reference sequence). CDR3 region: CSARDWTSGTVTGELFF. The CDR3 coding sequence is TGCAGTGCTAGAGATTGGACTAGCGGGACCGTCACCGGGGAGCTGTTTTTT.

This clonotype showed up many times. The chain uses TRBV5-4 and TRBJ2-1; the match to TRBD2 covers 13 bases. The CDR3 is made up of 16 amino acids. V shed 4 bases, J shed 3 bases, and the junction held 4 bases outside the gene matches. Germline CDR1 and CDR2: SGHNT and YYREEE (reference sequence). CDR3 DNA: TGTGCCAGCAGCCCGAGGACTAGCGGGGGCTACAATGAGCAGTTCTTC. Protein: CASSPRTSGGYNEQFF.

The chain carries TRBV13 and TRBJ1-1, with TRBD1 matching over 8 bases. Germline CDR1 reads PRHDT; CDR2 reads FYEKMQ (reference sequence). The CDR3 runs 15 residues. V gave up 0 bases and J gave up 6 bases; unmatched junction bases: 6. CDR3 bases: TGTGCCAGCAGCTTAGGGGGGCAGGGGGCCTCTGAAGCTTTCTTT. Encoded protein: CASSLGGQGASEAFF.

The sample holds many counts of this clonotype. The junction does not match germline at one end; this may be a read error. This rearrangement joins TRBV2 to TRBJ2-3, with a weak D call TRBD1 (5 bases). The germline V gene has CDR1 SNHLY and CDR2 FYNNEI. The CDR3 extends over 14 amino acids. CDR3 nucleotides: TGTGCCACCCTGGGGCAGGGATACACAGATGCGCAGTATTTT. It translates to CATLGQGYTDAQYF.

This clonotype has more than one count but fewer than ten. A much larger clone lies a single base off, so this may be a read error. This sequence joins TRBV28 and TRBJ1-1; possible D gene TRBD1, 5 bases. The CDR3 consists of 13 residues. The germline V gene encodes CDR1 MDHEN and CDR2 SYDVKM. The CDR3 DNA reads TGTACCAGCAGGGAGGGGTGGAACACTGAAGCTTTCTTT. Protein: CTSREGWNTEAFF.

This clonotype was counted many times. This chain links TRBV6-5 with TRBJ1-1; possible D gene TRBD1, 6 bases. V lost 5 bases, J lost 5 bases, and 15 bases lay in between. The CDR3 consists of 14 residues. Germline loops: CDR1 MNHEY, CDR2 SVGAGI. The CDR3 region has the DNA TGTGCCAGCAGTCCACAGGGTGAAGCGACTGAAGCTTTCTTT. As protein: CASSPQGEATEAFF.

There are many counts of this clonotype. V is TRBV5-1 and J is TRBJ2-3, with 9 bases identical to TRBD2. This CDR3 is 16 amino acids long. Trimming removed 4 bases from V and 2 bases from J; junction bases left unmatched: 8. The germline V gene encodes CDR1 SGHRS and CDR2 YFSETQ. CDR3 region: CASSQLTSGYTDTQYF. DNA for the CDR3: TGCGCCAGCAGCCAGCTGACTAGCGGATACACAGATACGCAGTATTTT. Full variable domain (outside the CDR3, taken from reference TRBV5-1 and TRBJ2-3): KAGVTQTPRYLIKTRGQQVTLSCSPISGHRSVSWYQQTPGQGLQFLFEYFSETQRNKGNFPGRFSGRQFSNSRSEMNVSTLELGDSALYLCASSQLTSGYTDTQYFGPGTRLTVL.

This clonotype showed up many times. The chain combines TRBV2 with TRBJ1-1; D is undetermined. Per germline, CDR1 SNHLY and CDR2 FYNNEI. CDR3 length: 13 amino acids. V lost 4 bases and J lost 4, with 10 bases in between. CDR3 loop: CASSAKGTTEAFF. The CDR3, as DNA: TGTGCCAGCAGTGCTAAGGGTACCACTGAAGCTTTCTTT.

This clonotype was counted a few times. The J gene is TRBJ2-7, the V gene TRBV10-3; no clear D gene. The CDR3 loop spans 11 amino acids. The V gene's germline CDR1 is ENHRY and CDR2 SYGVKD. With 6 bases removed from V and 1 base from J, the gap between germline ends came to 4 bases. The CDR3 bases are TGTGCCATCAGAGGGTCCTACGAGCAGTACTTC. Protein sequence: CAIRGSYEQYF.